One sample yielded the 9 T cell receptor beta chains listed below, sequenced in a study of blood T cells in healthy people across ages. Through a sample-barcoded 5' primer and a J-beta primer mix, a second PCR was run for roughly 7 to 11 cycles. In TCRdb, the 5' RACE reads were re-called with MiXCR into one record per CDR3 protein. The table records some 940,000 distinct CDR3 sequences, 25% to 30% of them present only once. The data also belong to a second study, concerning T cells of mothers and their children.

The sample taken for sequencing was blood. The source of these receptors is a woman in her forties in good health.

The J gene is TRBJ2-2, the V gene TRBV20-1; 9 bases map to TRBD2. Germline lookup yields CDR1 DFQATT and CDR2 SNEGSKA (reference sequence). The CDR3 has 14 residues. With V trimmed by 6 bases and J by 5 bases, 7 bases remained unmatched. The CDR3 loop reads CSASTSGSTGELFF. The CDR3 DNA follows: TGCAGTGCCTCGACTAGCGGTTCAACCGGGGAGCTGTTTTTT.

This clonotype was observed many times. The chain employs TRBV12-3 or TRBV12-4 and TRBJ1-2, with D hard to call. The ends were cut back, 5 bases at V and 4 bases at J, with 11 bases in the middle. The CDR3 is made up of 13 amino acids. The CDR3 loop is CASSRDLIYGYTF. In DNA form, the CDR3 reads TGTGCCAGCAGTCGAGACTTAATCTATGGCTACACCTTC.

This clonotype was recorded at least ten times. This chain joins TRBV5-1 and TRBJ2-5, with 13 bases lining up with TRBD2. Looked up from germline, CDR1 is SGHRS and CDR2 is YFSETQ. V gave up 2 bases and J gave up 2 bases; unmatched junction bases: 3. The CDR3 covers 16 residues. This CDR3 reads CASSLGLAGVQETQYF. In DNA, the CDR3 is TGCGCCAGCAGCTTAGGACTAGCGGGGGTGCAAGAGACCCAGTACTTC.

The CDR3 reads CASSFQVWDIQYF. CDR3 bases: TGTGCCAGCAGCTTCCAGGTCTGGGACATTCAGTACTTC. J is TRBJ2-4 and V is TRBV14; D unresolved. The germline V gene has CDR1 SGHDN and CDR2 FVKESK. The CDR3 is 13 amino acids. Trimming shortened V by 5 bases and J by 8 bases, and 13 bases separated the two germline ends.

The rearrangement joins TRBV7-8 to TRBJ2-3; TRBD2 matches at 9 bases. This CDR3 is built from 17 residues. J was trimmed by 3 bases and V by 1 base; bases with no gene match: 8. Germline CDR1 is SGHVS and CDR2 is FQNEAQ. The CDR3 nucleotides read TGTGCCAGCAGCTTAGGGCTAGCGGGACCCGTTACAGATACGCAGTATTTT. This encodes CASSLGLAGPVTDTQYF.

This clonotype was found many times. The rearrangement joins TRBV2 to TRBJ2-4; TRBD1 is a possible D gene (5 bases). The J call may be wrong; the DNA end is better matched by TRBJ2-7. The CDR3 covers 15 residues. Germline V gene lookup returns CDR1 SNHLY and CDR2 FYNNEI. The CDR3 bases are TGTGCCAGCAGTCCTAGACAGCTCTTACGAACCGAGCAGTACTTC. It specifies CASSPRQLLRTEQYF.

The CDR3 DNA reads as TGTGCCAGCAGCCGCCCATCCTTACGTAGTGCACCGGATAATTCACCCCTCCACTTT. Translated, it gives CASSRPSLRSAPDNSPLHF. The chain combines TRBV7-2 with TRBJ1-6; D remains ambiguous. The CDR3 has 19 residues. Trimming cost V 5 bases and J 5 bases, with 25 bases left between them. Germline CDR1 SGHTA, CDR2 FQGNSA.

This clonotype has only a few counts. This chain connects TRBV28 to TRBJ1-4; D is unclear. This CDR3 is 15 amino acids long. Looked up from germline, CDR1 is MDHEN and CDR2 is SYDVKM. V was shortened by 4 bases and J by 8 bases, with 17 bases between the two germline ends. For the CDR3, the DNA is TGTGCCAGCAGTTCACCCACCGGGTATGGGGAAAAACTGTTTTTT. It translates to CASSSPTGYGEKLFF.

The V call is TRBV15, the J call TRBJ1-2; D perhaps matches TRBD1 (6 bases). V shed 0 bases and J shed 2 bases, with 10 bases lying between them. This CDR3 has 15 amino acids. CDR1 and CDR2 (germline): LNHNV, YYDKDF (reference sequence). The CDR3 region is CATSRERQGNYGYTF. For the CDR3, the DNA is TGTGCCACCAGCAGAGAGAGGCAGGGGAACTATGGCTACACCTTC.